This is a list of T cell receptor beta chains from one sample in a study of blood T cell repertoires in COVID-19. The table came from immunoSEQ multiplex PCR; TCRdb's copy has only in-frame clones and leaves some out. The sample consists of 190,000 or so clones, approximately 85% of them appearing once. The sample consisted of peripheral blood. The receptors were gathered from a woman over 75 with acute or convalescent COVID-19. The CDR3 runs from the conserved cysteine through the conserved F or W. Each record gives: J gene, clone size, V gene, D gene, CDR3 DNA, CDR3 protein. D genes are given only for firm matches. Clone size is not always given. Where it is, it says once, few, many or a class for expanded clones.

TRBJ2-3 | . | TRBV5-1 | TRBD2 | TGCGCCAGCAGCATAGGGACTAGCGGGGGGTCAGATACGCAGTATTTT | CASSIGTSGGSDTQYF
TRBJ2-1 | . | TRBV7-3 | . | TGTGCCAGCAGCTTAAATGCCGGGACATTTTACAATGAGCAGTTCTTC | CASSLNAGTFYNEQFF
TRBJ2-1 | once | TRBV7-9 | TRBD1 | TGTGCCAGCAGCCTGATTCCGACTCTTAACAGGGGAAATGAGCAGTTCTTC | CASSLIPTLNRGNEQFF
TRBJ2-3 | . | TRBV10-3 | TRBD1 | TGTGCCATCATGAAGCCGGGACAGGGGGGCGGTACGCAGTATTTT | CAIMKPGQGGGTQYF
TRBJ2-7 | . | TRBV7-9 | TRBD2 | TGTGCCAGCAGCCGTCACACGGGGGGCTACGAGCAGTACTTC | CASSRHTGGYEQYF
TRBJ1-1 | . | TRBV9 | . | TGTGCCAGCGGATCCTACCCGGGGATGAACACTGAAGCTTTCTTT | CASGSYPGMNTEAFF
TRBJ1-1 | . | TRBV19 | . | TGTGCCAGTAGTTGGCAGACTGTCGGGAACACTGAAGCTTTCTTT | CASSWQTVGNTEAFF
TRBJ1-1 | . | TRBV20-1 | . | TGCAGTGCTAGAGTAGCCCTTGAAGCTTTCTTT | CSARVALEAFF
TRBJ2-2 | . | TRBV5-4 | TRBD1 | TGTGCCAGCAGCTTGGCCGAGACAGGGGGCTTCGGGGAGCTGTTTTTT | CASSLAETGGFGELFF
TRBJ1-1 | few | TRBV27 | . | TGTGCCAGCGCATCTCGACTGGTTGGAACTGAAGCTTTCTTT | CASASRLVGTEAFF
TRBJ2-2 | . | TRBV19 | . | TGTGCCAGTAGTGTGAACAGGGTTGGGACCGGGGAGCTGTTTTTT | CASSVNRVGTGELFF
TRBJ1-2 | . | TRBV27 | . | TGTGCCAGCAGTTCGGGGTCTAACTATGGCTACACCTTC | CASSSGSNYGYTF
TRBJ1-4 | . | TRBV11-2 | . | TGTGCCAGCAGCCCCACAAGGGGAAATGAAAAACTGTTTTTT | CASSPTRGNEKLFF
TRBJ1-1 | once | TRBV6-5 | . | TGTGCCAGCAGTTTACAGGAGTGGGACACTGAAGCTTTCTTT | CASSLQEWDTEAFF
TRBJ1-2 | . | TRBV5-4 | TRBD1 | TGTGCCAGCAGCTTGGAAGGACAGGGGACCTACACCTTC | CASSLEGQGTYTF
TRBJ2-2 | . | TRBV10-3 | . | TGTGCCATCAGCCCGGTCGGCACCGGGGAGCTGTTTTTT | CAISPVGTGELFF
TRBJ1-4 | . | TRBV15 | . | TGTGCCACCAGCAGAGATAAGGGGGCTAATGAAAAACTGTTTTTT | CATSRDKGANEKLFF
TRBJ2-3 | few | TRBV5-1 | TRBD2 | TGCGCCAGCAGCACTTGGACTAGCGGGTTCGGACAGGGAGATACGCAGTATTTT | CASSTWTSGFGQGDTQYF
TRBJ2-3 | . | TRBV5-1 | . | TGCGCCAGCAGCCCCGGGACTGACACAGATACGCAGTATTTT | CASSPGTDTDTQYF
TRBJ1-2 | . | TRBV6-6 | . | TGTGCCAGCAGTCCAGGGGCGGATGGCTACACCTTC | CASSPGADGYTF
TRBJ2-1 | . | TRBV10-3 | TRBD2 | TGTGCCTCAAGACTAGCGGGAGGCGCGGGGAACAATGAGCAGTTCTTC | CASRLAGGAGNNEQFF
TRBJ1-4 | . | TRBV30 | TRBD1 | TGTGCCTGGAGTGTGTTAACAGGGGCTAATGAAAAACTGTTTTTT | CAWSVLTGANEKLFF
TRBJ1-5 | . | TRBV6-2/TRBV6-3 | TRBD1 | TGTGCCAGCAGTGGAACAGCAGGGGGCAAATTGAGGGACCAGCCCCAGCATTTT | CASSGTAGGKLRDQPQHF
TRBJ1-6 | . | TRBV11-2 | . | TGTGCCAGCAGCTTAGATCATCGGGGGTACTATAATTCACCCCTCCACTTT | CASSLDHRGYYNSPLHF
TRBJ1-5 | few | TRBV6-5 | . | TGTGCCAGCACCTGGCAGGGGAATCAGCCCCAGCATTTT | CASTWQGNQPQHF
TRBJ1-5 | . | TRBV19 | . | TGTGCCAGTAAAACGGGGGGTCGCCTCAATCAGCCCCAGCATTTT | CASKTGGRLNQPQHF
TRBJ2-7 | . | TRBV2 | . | TGTGCCAGCAGTGACAGCTACGAGCAGTACTTC | CASSDSYEQYF
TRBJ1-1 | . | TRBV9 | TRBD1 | TGTGCCAGCAGCCCTCGGACTGCCGCAGGGGGCACTGAAGCTTTCTTT | CASSPRTAAGGTEAFF
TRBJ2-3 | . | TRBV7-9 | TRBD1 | TGTGCCAGCAGCCAAACAGGGGGACCCACAGATACGCAGTATTTT | CASSQTGGPTDTQYF
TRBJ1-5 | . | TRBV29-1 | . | TGCAGCGTCGAGGAGGGAGAGACCCAGCATTTT | CSVEEGETQHF
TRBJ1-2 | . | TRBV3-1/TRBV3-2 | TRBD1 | TGTGCCAGCAGCCAACGACAGGGCGGAAACTATGGCTACACCTTC | CASSQRQGGNYGYTF
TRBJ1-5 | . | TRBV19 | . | TGTGCCAGTAGTATAGAGCGAGGGCCCAATCAGCCCCAGCATTTT | CASSIERGPNQPQHF
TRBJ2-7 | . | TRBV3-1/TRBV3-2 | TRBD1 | TGTGCCAGCCCACGTGAAGGGGGCGCTCAGAGCTCCTACGAGCAGTACTTC | CASPREGGAQSSYEQYF
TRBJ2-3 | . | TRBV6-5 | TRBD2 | TGTGCCAGCTCGGCGGGGGGGATAGATACGCAGTATTTT | CASSAGGIDTQYF
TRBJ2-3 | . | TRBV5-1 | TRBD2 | TGCGCCAGCAGCTCGGGAGGGGGCACAGATACGCAGTATTTT | CASSSGGGTDTQYF
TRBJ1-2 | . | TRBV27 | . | TGTGCCAGCAGTGGGGGCTTGGGGATCCCTAACTATGGCTACACCTTC | CASSGGLGIPNYGYTF
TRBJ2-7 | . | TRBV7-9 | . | TGTGCCAGCAGCTTAGGGGTTCGGGGCGAGCAGTACTTC | CASSLGVRGEQYF
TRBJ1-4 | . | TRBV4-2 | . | TGTGCCAGCAGCCAAGGAGGCACGGCTGAAAAACTGTTTTTT | CASSQGGTAEKLFF
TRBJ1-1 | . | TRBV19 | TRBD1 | TGTGCCATTTCGAGGCGGGACAGGGGTGAGAGTGAAGCTTTCTTT | CAISRRDRGESEAFF
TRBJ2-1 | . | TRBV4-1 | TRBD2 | TGCGCCAGCAGCCACCCCCGGGAGGGAACCTACAATGAGCAGTTCTTC | CASSHPREGTYNEQFF
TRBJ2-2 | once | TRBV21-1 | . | . | CASSKVATGSAGELFF
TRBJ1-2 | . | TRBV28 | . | TGTGCCAGCAGTTTGGACAGCTTTAACTATGGCTACACCTTC | CASSLDSFNYGYTF
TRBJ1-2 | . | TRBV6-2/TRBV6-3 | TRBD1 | TGTGCCAGCAGCCCGCCCGGACAGGGAACCTATGGCTACACCTTC | CASSPPGQGTYGYTF
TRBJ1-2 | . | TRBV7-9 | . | TGTGCCAGCAGCTCACGAGAAGCTAACTATGGCTACACCTTC | CASSSREANYGYTF
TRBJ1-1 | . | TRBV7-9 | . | TGTGCCAGCAGCTTCAATGTACAGGGCGCAAACACTGAAGCTTTCTTT | CASSFNVQGANTEAFF
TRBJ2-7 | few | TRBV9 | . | TGTGCCAGCAGCGTAGGAGGGACATTCTCCTACGAGCAGTACTTC | CASSVGGTFSYEQYF
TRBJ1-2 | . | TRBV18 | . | TGTGCCAGCTCACCTTCAGGGGTCGATGATGGCTACACCTTC | CASSPSGVDDGYTF
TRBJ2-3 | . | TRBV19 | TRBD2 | TGTGCCAGTAGTACCCGAGCGGGAGAAACCCCAGATACGCAGTATTTT | CASSTRAGETPDTQYF
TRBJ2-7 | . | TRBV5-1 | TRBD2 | TGCGCCAGCAGCTCGGGCCGGGGGGGAGTCTACGAGCAGTACTTC | CASSSGRGGVYEQYF
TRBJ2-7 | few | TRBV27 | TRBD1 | TGTGCCAGCACCCCTTTGGGACAGGGGGCGCAATACGAGCAGTACTTC | CASTPLGQGAQYEQYF
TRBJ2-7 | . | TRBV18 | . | TGTGCCAGCTCATCGACAGCCTACGAGCAGTACTTC | CASSSTAYEQYF
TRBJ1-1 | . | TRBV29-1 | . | TGCAGCGTTGGCAGGGGGAACACTGAAGCTTTCTTT | CSVGRGNTEAFF
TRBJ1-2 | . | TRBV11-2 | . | TGTGCCAGCAGCTTCGACAGGAGCTATGGCTACACCTTC | CASSFDRSYGYTF